This T cell receptor (beta chain) was observed in a study of tumor-infiltrating lymphocytes in primary liver carcinoma. CDR3 length: 16 amino acids. CDR1 is SGHAT, CDR2 FQDESV, per germline (reference sequence). A constant-region primer served to make TCR beta cDNA from about 0.45 ug total RNA. Nested multiplex PCR, run for three rounds with slightly modified ARM-PCR, yielded TCR beta libraries. Running ten to eleven cycles apiece, the first two PCR rounds relied on TRBV1-TRBV30 forward primers together with a C-beta reverse primer. TCRdb redid the calling of the multiplex PCR reads with MiXCR, one entry per CDR3 protein. Among under 25,000 distinct CDR3 sequences, approximately 77% were seen once, and the ten largest hold more than 30%. Extraction of RNA together with DNA used about 17-31 mg of unsorted bulk tissue. To note about this clonotype: The junction does not match germline at one end; this may be a read error.

Specimen: liver tumor tissue from sampling region 5. Sample subset: tumor region T5, tumor centre. This sequence originates from a woman aged 25-40 years with primary liver carcinoma and hepatitis B virus infection. V gene TRBV11-1 combines with J gene TRBJ2-2, with TRBD2 matching over 7 bases. The CDR3 region has the DNA TGTGCCAGCAGCGGGGTTTTGGCGGGAGTGTCCGGGGAACTGTTTTTT. Translating gives CASSGVLAGVSGELFF.